This T cell receptor (beta chain) was captured by sequencing in a study of spatial heterogeneity in lung cancer (dated by TCRdb to between 2018 and 2020). About the investigation overall: Donors were around 69 patients with early-stage, untreated non-small cell lung cancer from the lung TRACERx cohort. Follow-up PBMC samples were sequenced whenever available, with a median time to follow-up of approximately two years after resection. Beta-chain transcripts were consistently detected in greater numbers than alpha-chain transcripts, which likely reflected higher beta-chain transcript abundance. Nonsynonymous mutation counts, determined by whole-exome sequencing of tumor tissue, were related to features of the TCR repertoire. In non-small cell lung cancer, the study quantitatively compared TCR alpha and beta repertoires across several tumor regions, matched nontumor lung, and blood. Both alpha and beta chains were TCR-sequenced in samples taken at surgery, namely 220 tumor regions, around 64 matched nontumor lung samples and about 52 PBMC samples. In the raw uncorrected reads, each unique combination of TCR and UMI appeared more than ten times on average. Results the study describes overall, beyond this receptor: Ubiquitous expanded tumor TCRs were detected in blood more often at tumor resection than at routine follow-up. Comparisons of baseline and follow-up blood repertoires included only approximately 13 patients. Confirming at a functional level the hypothesis that regional TCRs recognize regional mutations was considered to require additional single-cell paired TCR alpha and beta sequencing.

Per the publication, the time point label means: blood at routine non-recurrence follow-up after resection. Without any cell sorting, TCR sequencing was performed on whole RNA extracted either from tumor and nontumor lung tissue or from cryopreserved PBMC samples. Only patients for whom sufficient RNA was available from at least two tumor regions were selected for TCR sequencing. This clonotype was observed a few times. Its antigen is currently not known. No per-base quality is available; no much larger clone lies one base away. Library construction relied on 5' RACE. For sequencing, a NextSeq 500 was employed. To allow correction of PCR and sequencing errors, the TCR library protocol tagged every TCR cDNA molecule with a unique molecular identifier. As for the original processing: Decombinator tools were used for TCR identification, UMI-based error correction and CDR3 extraction. Expanded TCRs were defined as those above a frequency of 2 per 1,000, corresponding to the top 1% of the tumor frequency distribution. Rényi diversity was computed with the R vegan package after subsampling each repertoire 100 times to 5,000 TCRs. CDR3 similarity networks were constructed using string-kernel similarity of amino acid triplets, with links drawn between CDR3s whose pairwise similarity was above 0.82. Starting from the raw public reads, TCRdb applied fastp trimming at Q25, assembled clones with MiXCR and retained in-frame beta chains. Each entry merges the rows of one CDR3 protein and shows their most common DNA and genes. The V and J calls here are based on TCRdb, not the publication. The sample table contains 51,000 or so distinct CDR3 sequences; only one count was recorded for under 8% of them. Clones ranked in the top ten supply around 38% of the sample.

This receptor was obtained from a female donor with early-stage non-small cell lung cancer. The sequenced sample was PBMCs, obtained at follow-up.

The DNA reads as follows: TGTGCCAGCAGTTCTTACAGGGGGGGGGCATACAATGAGCAGTTCTTC. This translates into CASSSYRGGAYNEQFF. This chain is built from TRBV27 and TRBJ2-1, with TRBD1 perhaps the D gene, on 8 matching bases. From the cysteine through the phenylalanine, the CDR3 covers 16 amino acids. The retained sequence is limited to the CDR3, 48 bases, with the frame set at the first base. CDR1 MNHEY and CDR2 SMNVEV are derived from the germline V gene (reference sequence). V sheds 4 bases and J sheds 4 bases, leaving 17 bases between their ends.